These 18 T cell receptor beta chains originate from one sample sequenced in a study of T cell repertoires in cytomegalovirus infection. TCRdb processed the reads anew with MiXCR; each CDR3 protein has one entry. Of hundreds of thousands of distinct CDR3 sequences in the sample, roughly 30% were seen once. The antigens these receptors bind are not known. Sequenced material: cultured CD8+ T cells from PBMCs, taken from culture after CMV antigen stimulation. Receptors originate from a human donor in good health (CMV status not recorded). Some clones in this sample may be carry-over from other donors' samples.

The chain links TRBV7-9 to TRBJ1-1, with D unresolved. The CDR3 has 15 amino acids. The germline V and J ends were trimmed by 2 bases and 1 base, with 11 bases remaining between them. The germline gives CDR1 SEHNR, CDR2 FQNEAQ (reference sequence). CDR3 DNA: TGTGCCAGCAGCTTAAGCGGCCGGAAGAACACTGAAGCTTTCTTT. Protein product: CASSLSGRKNTEAFF.

V gene TRBV6-2 or TRBV6-3 combines with J gene TRBJ2-2; 8 bases map to TRBD1. V shed 5 bases, J shed 13 bases, and the junction held 6 bases outside the gene matches. From germline, CDR1 is MNHEY and CDR2 SVGEGT. CDR3 size: 12 residues. Here the CDR3 reads CASSLGQGRLFF. Written as DNA, the CDR3 is TGTGCCAGCAGTCTCGGACAGGGCCGGCTGTTTTTT.

The chain carries TRBV6-5 and TRBJ2-1; tentatively, D is TRBD2 (5 bases). The CDR3 extends over 13 amino acids. Germline CDR1 MNHEY, CDR2 SVGAGI. V lost 10 bases to trimming and J lost 6 bases, with 16 bases between them. CDR3 sequence (DNA): TGTGCCACCGTCCCCCCGGGAACCAATGAGCAGTTCTTC. It specifies CATVPPGTNEQFF.

This clonotype was picked up a small number of times. The rearrangement joins TRBV7-9 to TRBJ2-2; 8 bases align to TRBD2. The CDR3 loop spans 19 amino acids. In germline, CDR1 is SEHNR, CDR2 FQNEAQ (reference sequence). Germline trimming cut 3 bases from V and 3 bases from J; bases unmatched to any gene: 15. CDR3 sequence (DNA): TGTGCCAGCAGCTTTCCGGGATCCCCACCCGGGAGGGACACCGGGGAGCTGTTTTTT. It encodes CASSFPGSPPGRDTGELFF.

This clonotype was seen more than once but under ten times. The CDR3 loop is CASREGDTNEKLFF. The CDR3 nucleotides are TGTGCCAGCAGGGAGGGGGACACTAATGAAAAACTGTTTTTT. This chain joins TRBV7-8 and TRBJ1-4; a possible D gene is TRBD1 (6 bases). Trimming left V 6 bases short and J 2 bases short, with 10 bases between. The CDR3 sequence is 14 residues long. Germline V gives CDR1 SGHVS, CDR2 FQNEAQ.

This clonotype was counted between two and nine times. J is TRBJ1-4 and V is TRBV7-2, with D perhaps matching TRBD1 (5 bases). Trimming stripped 2 bases from V and 8 bases from J, with 21 bases between. The CDR3 consists of 17 residues. Germline CDR1 is SGHTA and CDR2 is FQGNSA. CDR3 bases: TGTGCCAGCAGCTTATCCCCCCGACAGAACCTCGGGGAAAAACTGTTTTTT. Translated: CASSLSPRQNLGEKLFF. Looking up the rest from reference TRBV7-2 and TRBJ1-4 gives the full variable domain: GAGVSQSPSNKVTEKGKDVELRCDPISGHTALYWYRQSLGQGLEFLIYFQGNSAPDKSGLPSDRFSAERTGGSVSTLTIQRTQQEDSAVYLCASSLSPRQNLGEKLFFGSGTQLSVL.

This clonotype has more than one count but fewer than ten. V usage is TRBV27 and J usage is TRBJ1-2; D gene ambiguous. Germline lookup yields CDR1 MNHEY and CDR2 SMNVEV (reference sequence). Trimming stripped 0 bases from V and 1 base from J, with 9 bases between. The length of the CDR3 is 15 residues. For the CDR3, the DNA is TGTGCCAGCAGTTTATCGTCCTATAGTAACTATGGCTACACCTTC. It codes for CASSLSSYSNYGYTF.

This chain links TRBV6-5 with TRBJ1-3, with a tentative D call TRBD1 (5 bases). The CDR3 consists of 15 residues. The V gene lost 4 bases and the J gene lost 4 bases, with 14 bases spanning the gap. Germline V gene data show CDR1 as MNHEY and CDR2 as SVGAGI. The DNA for the CDR3 is TGTGCCAGCAGTTTCGACAGTACCCTGGGAAACACCATATATTTT. Its translation: CASSFDSTLGNTIYF.

The chain combines TRBV6-2 or TRBV6-3 with TRBJ2-1; D perhaps matches TRBD1 (5 bases). CDR3 length: 13 amino acids. Germline values: CDR1 MNHEY, CDR2 SVGEGT. Trimming cost V 2 bases and J 4 bases, with 6 bases left between them. DNA for the CDR3: TGTGCCAGCAGTTACAACAGGTACAATGAGCAGTTCTTC. Amino acids: CASSYNRYNEQFF.

The rearrangement links TRBV5-6 to TRBJ2-1; D tentatively fits TRBD1 or TRBD2 (5 bases each). Germline loops: CDR1 SGHDT, CDR2 YYEEEE. V lost 4 bases to trimming and J lost 2 bases, with 10 bases between them. The CDR3 runs to 14 residues. CDR3 loop: CASSHWGTYNEQFF. The CDR3 coding sequence is TGTGCCAGCAGCCACTGGGGGACCTACAATGAGCAGTTCTTC.

The CDR3 DNA follows: TGTGCCAGCAGTTTTTCTTACAGGCGTGGCGAAAAACTGTTTTTT. Translation: CASSFSYRRGEKLFF. The rearrangement joins TRBV12-3 or TRBV12-4 to TRBJ1-4, with a weak D call TRBD1 (5 bases). There are 15 residues in the CDR3. Deletions cut 3 bases from V and 8 bases from J, with 16 bases between.

This clonotype has a handful of counts. This chain uses TRBV6-5 with TRBJ2-7; D possibly corresponds to TRBD1 (5 bases). V was clipped by 0 bases and J by 3 bases, with 21 bases between them. This CDR3 spans 18 amino acids. The V gene's germline CDR1 is MNHEY and CDR2 SVGAGI. CDR3 sequence: CASSYSLAGKVVGYEQYV. The CDR3, as DNA: TGTGCCAGCAGTTACTCGCTCGCAGGGAAGGTAGTAGGCTACGAGCAGTACGTC.

This clonotype was detected once. An end of the junction does not agree with germline; a read error may underlie this. V is TRBV27 and J is TRBJ2-1; 9 bases match TRBD1. The CDR3 totals 15 residues. Per germline, CDR1 MNHEY and CDR2 SMNVEV (reference sequence). CDR3 protein: CASSLTGTGYTEQLF. Written as DNA, the CDR3 is TGTGCCAGCAGTTTAACCGGGACAGGGTACACTGAGCAGCTCTTC.

Regarding this clonotype: One end of the junction does not line up with germline, which may come from a read error. The genes are TRBV7-3 and TRBJ1-2, with D hard to call. This CDR3 contains 12 residues. The germline gives CDR1 SGHTA, CDR2 FQGTGA. The CDR3 nucleotides read TGTGCCATCCCGGGAGCCAACTCTGGCTACACCTTC. This translates into CAIPGANSGYTF.

The V call is TRBV7-9, the J call TRBJ2-2; no definite D call. Germline CDR1 SEHNR, CDR2 FQNEAQ (reference sequence). The CDR3 is 16 amino acids. The V end was cut by 8 bases, the J end by 0 bases, with 16 bases between. CDR3 residues: CASPSWLETNTGELFF. The CDR3 DNA follows: TGTGCCAGCCCCTCCTGGCTGGAAACGAACACCGGGGAGCTGTTTTTT.

This clonotype was detected only a few times. This chain links TRBV6-1 with TRBJ1-2, with D hard to call. This CDR3 is 14 amino acids long. Trimming left V 6 bases short and J 4 bases short, with 15 bases between. Germline CDR1 reads MNHNS; CDR2 reads SASEGT. The CDR3: CASREMAARYGYTF. CDR3 coding DNA: TGTGCCAGCAGGGAAATGGCGGCACGCTATGGCTACACCTTC.

The V call is TRBV19, the J call TRBJ2-1; TRBD2 agrees at 10 bases. Germline CDR1 and CDR2: LNHDA and SQIVND (reference sequence). The junction had 3 bases not matched to a gene; V was cut back by 9 bases and J by 4 bases. This CDR3 is 13 amino acids long. The CDR3 protein is CASIAGGYNEQFF. Here the CDR3 DNA reads TGTGCCAGCATAGCGGGGGGTTACAATGAGCAGTTCTTC.

This clonotype was recorded a few times. The chain links TRBV7-9 to TRBJ2-7; 7 nucleotides align to TRBD1. The CDR3 runs 16 residues. The junction had 10 bases not matched to a gene; V was cut back by 5 bases and J by 0 bases. Germline assignment: CDR1 SEHNR and CDR2 FQNEAQ (reference sequence). Here the CDR3 reads CASSAPTGQFSYEQYF. The CDR3 DNA sequence: TGTGCCAGCAGCGCTCCCACGGGACAGTTCTCCTACGAGCAGTACTTC.